The entry that follows covers one T cell receptor (beta chain) sequence. Its target is unknown. This sample stems from a study of T cells after yellow fever vaccination. General observations from the study: By day 5 rather than day 15, the secondary response had peaked, though it was weaker. Repertoires sorted by FACS could include abundant clonotypes that are contaminants from the bulk population.

MiXCR, run by TCRdb on the 5' RACE reads, gives a single entry per CDR3 protein. Among 500,000 to 650,000 distinct CDR3 sequences, about 12% were seen once, and the ten largest hold about 15%. CDR1 is SGHRS, CDR2 YFSETQ, per germline. The ends were cut back, 5 bases at V and 0 bases at J, with 12 bases in the middle. This CDR3 has 15 residues. The sequence came from a man aged 30-40 years who received the YFV17D yellow fever vaccine. The starting material was PBMCs, obtained on the day of the yellow fever booster vaccination. The chain employs TRBV5-1 and TRBJ2-1; D unresolved. The CDR3 loop reads CASRPLAVSYNEQFF. DNA of the CDR3: TGCGCCAGCAGACCCTTAGCTGTCTCCTACAATGAGCAGTTCTTC.